This T cell receptor beta chain was identified during a study of graft-versus-host responses after intestinal transplantation. Study observations and caveats: GvH clonotypes were identified within recipient marrow, with a subset emerging first in ileum or blood. Within the allografts of patients who had graft-donor T cell macrochimerism, graft-versus-host to host-versus-graft clonal ratios were high.

Clones were read by immunoSEQ multiplex PCR, and TCRdb kept only the in-frame ones, dropping some. The sample shows over 40,000 clones, approximately 84% of them seen only once. As regards this clone: Its antigen is unidentified.

Here the sequenced sample was unstimulated CD4+ T cells sorted from spleen or lymph node cells, taken before transplant. The sequence was collected from a human donor who was the organ donor for an intestinal transplant.

The CDR3 sequence is CASSRGRTEEQFF. The CDR3 DNA sequence: TGCGCCAGCAGCCGAGGCCGAACGGAGGAGCAGTTCTTC. The genes are TRBV4-1 and TRBJ2-1; D is unclear. Germline CDR1 is MGHRA and CDR2 is YSYEKL. V was pared by 4 bases and J by 10 bases, with 14 bases between. CDR3 length equals 13 residues.